Below, 15 T cell receptor beta chains from the same sample are listed, as sequenced in a study of T-cell memory formation after mild COVID-19. TCRdb called the 5' RACE reads again in MiXCR, with one record for every CDR3 protein. The sample has about 350,000 distinct CDR3 sequences, 12% to 15% seen once. Sample: PBMCs or a T cell subset sorted from them (not recorded which). The origin of the receptors is a young man who had mild COVID-19 (a few samples of this study predate the infection). Cell type and time point are not known.

This rearrangement joins TRBV28 to TRBJ2-5; D is possibly TRBD1 or TRBD2 (7 bases each). Germline CDR1 MDHEN, CDR2 SYDVKM. Trimming cost V 10 bases and J 2 bases, with 23 bases left between them. The length of the CDR3 is 16 residues. CDR3 protein: CATGLDHRGGQETQYF. In DNA, the CDR3 is TGTGCCACCGGACTAGATCACAGGGGAGGTCAAGAGACCCAGTACTTC.

This chain joins TRBV7-9 and TRBJ2-2; D gene ambiguous. This CDR3 has 12 residues. The germline gives CDR1 SEHNR, CDR2 FQNEAQ (reference sequence). The V end was cut by 5 bases, the J end by 7 bases, with 8 bases between. DNA of the CDR3: TGTGCCAGCAGCATCCGGAGCGGGGAGCTGTTTTTT. Translated: CASSIRSGELFF.

Ten or more counts support this clonotype. This sequence joins TRBV7-9 and TRBJ2-5; TRBD2 is a possible D gene (5 bases). Trimming cost V 5 bases and J 3 bases, with 19 bases left between them. Germline V gives CDR1 SEHNR, CDR2 FQNEAQ (reference sequence). This CDR3 has 16 amino acids. The CDR3 DNA reads as TGTGCCAGCAGCGGCGGGCGCTCGCAGTTCAAAGAGACCCAGTACTTC. It codes for CASSGGRSQFKETQYF.

The V and J genes are TRBV5-1 and TRBJ2-7; D might be TRBD1 (5 bases). The CDR3 contains 14 residues. Trimming left V 3 bases short and J 3 bases short, with 13 bases between. Looked up from germline, CDR1 is SGHRS and CDR2 is YFSETQ. CDR3 bases: TGCGCCAGCAGCTCCCTGGACAAAGACTACGAGCAGTACTTC. Its protein is CASSSLDKDYEQYF. Drawing the rest from reference TRBV5-1 and TRBJ2-7, the complete variable domain is KAGVTQTPRYLIKTRGQQVTLSCSPISGHRSVSWYQQTPGQGLQFLFEYFSETQRNKGNFPGRFSGRQFSNSRSEMNVSTLELGDSALYLCASSSLDKDYEQYFGPGTRLTVT.

This clonotype appeared a few times. The V gene is TRBV11-2, the J gene TRBJ2-7; TRBD1 matches 7 bases. The CDR3 covers 13 residues. Trimming took 5 bases from V and 3 from J; bases not matched to a gene: 4. The germline V gene encodes CDR1 SGHAT and CDR2 FQNNGV. DNA of the CDR3: TGTGCCAGCAGCAACACAGGGGTCTACGAGCAGTACTTC. It specifies CASSNTGVYEQYF.

This clonotype has only a few counts. This chain uses TRBV6-5 with TRBJ2-1; D is uncertain. Deletions cut 5 bases from V and 3 bases from J, with 11 bases between. The length of the CDR3 is 14 residues. In germline, CDR1 is MNHEY, CDR2 SVGAGI. In DNA, the CDR3 is TGTGCCAGCAGTCTGACACACTACTACAATGAGCAGTTCTTC. It codes for CASSLTHYYNEQFF.

The chain is built from TRBV11-2 and TRBJ2-5; maybe TRBD2 (5 bases). The V end lost 5 bases, the J end lost 5 bases, and 12 bases lay between the germline ends. CDR1 and CDR2 from the germline V gene are SGHAT and FQNNGV. There are 13 residues in the CDR3. The CDR3 DNA follows: TGTGCCAGCAGCCGGGGAGTAGTCGAGACCCAGTACTTC. Translating it yields CASSRGVVETQYF.

This clonotype has at least ten counts. One junction end does not reproduce the germline sequence, and a read error may be involved. This sequence joins TRBV7-4 and TRBJ1-2; no clear D gene. Germline V CDR1 and CDR2: SGHVT, SQSDAQ. The CDR3 is 14 residues long. CDR3 in amino acids: CASILGGYSPDYTF. CDR3 DNA: TGTGCCAGCATCTTAGGCGGCTACTCCCCCGACTACACCTTC.

This clonotype was picked up a small number of times. The CDR3 loop is CASSYSPGELFF. The CDR3 DNA is TGTGCCAGCAGTTACTCGCCCGGGGAGCTGTTTTTT. This chain uses TRBV6-6 with TRBJ2-2; D ambiguous. The CDR3 spans 12 residues. V lost 0 bases to trimming and J lost 6 bases, with 2 bases between them. Germline-derived CDR1 and CDR2 are MNHNY and SVGAGI (reference sequence).

The table lists this clonotype with many counts. The J gene is TRBJ2-2, the V gene TRBV10-2, with 7 nucleotides matching TRBD2. The CDR3 is 17 residues long. The junction had 9 bases not matched to a gene; V was cut back by 3 bases and J by 2 bases. Germline V gives CDR1 WSHSY, CDR2 SAAADI. CDR3 loop: CASSDLGRGTNTGELFF. The CDR3 nucleotides read TGCGCCAGCAGTGATCTAGGGCGGGGGACTAACACCGGGGAGCTGTTTTTT.

The genes are TRBV4-3 and TRBJ2-5; the match to TRBD2 covers 11 bases. This CDR3 comprises 17 residues. The germline V gene has CDR1 LGHNA and CDR2 YSLEER. Trimming cost V 0 bases and J 7 bases; bases outside gene matches: 10. The CDR3 reads CASSQDLLAGGSGTQYF. In DNA form, the CDR3 reads TGCGCCAGCAGCCAAGACCTGCTAGCGGGGGGATCCGGGACCCAGTACTTC.

In its sample, this clonotype was seen a few times. Here the CDR3 DNA reads TGTGCCAGTAGTGTCTCTCTAGCGGGATATTCCTACGAGCAGTACTTC. Its protein is CASSVSLAGYSYEQYF. The rearrangement uses TRBV19 and TRBJ2-7; 9 positions agree with TRBD2. CDR1 and CDR2 (germline): LNHDA, SQIVND (reference sequence). V shed 5 bases, J shed 1 base, and the junction held 9 bases outside the gene matches. The CDR3 runs 16 residues.

A word on this clonotype: As the CDR3 is not closed by the conserved phenylalanine or tryptophan, this likely results from a read error. The V gene is TRBV10-3, the J gene TRBJ1-1, with a tentative D call TRBD1 (6 bases). The CDR3 loop spans 13 amino acids. CDR1 ENHRY and CDR2 SYGVKD come from the germline V gene. V lost 6 bases and J 3 bases, leaving 11 bases between the germline ends. CDR3 region: CAIRQGPDTEAFS. CDR3 in DNA: TGTGCCATCAGGCAGGGGCCCGACACTGAAGCTTTCTCT.

This chain links TRBV2 with TRBJ1-5, with TRBD1 as a possible D gene (6 bases). V was shortened by 8 bases and J by 6 bases, with 17 bases between the two germline ends. Germline V gene data show CDR1 as SNHLY and CDR2 as FYNNEI. The CDR3 runs 14 residues. In DNA, the CDR3 is TGTGCCAGCGGTAGCAGGGGTTGGGTTCAGCCCCAGCATTTT. This translates into CASGSRGWVQPQHF.

V usage is TRBV7-9 and J usage is TRBJ2-3; 9 nucleotides agree with TRBD1. J was trimmed by 3 bases and V by 6 bases; bases with no gene match: 7. The germline V gene encodes CDR1 SEHNR and CDR2 FQNEAQ (reference sequence). This CDR3 comprises 15 residues. The chain's CDR3 is CASRSGTGSTDTQYF. CDR3 bases: TGTGCCAGCAGATCCGGGACAGGGTCGACAGATACGCAGTATTTT.